This TCR beta chain was recovered during a study of cytomegalovirus exposure and HLA in healthy donors. Study results and caveats: Later analysis demonstrated an association between a missense DCLRE1C variant and TCR beta V- and J-gene trimming.

With 3 bases removed from V and 3 bases from J, the gap between germline ends came to 8 bases. The V gene's germline CDR1 is SGHTA and CDR2 FQGNSA. This CDR3 contains 13 residues. Both 60 Vbeta primers and 13 Jbeta primers went into the PCR. Data came from immunoSEQ multiplex PCR; TCRdb stores just in-frame clones and leaves some out. Its listing shows tens of thousands of clones. With regard to this clone: Its antigen is unknown.

J is TRBJ1-1 and V is TRBV7-2; D gene uncertain. The source material was PBMCs. This clonotype was obtained from a middle-aged woman in good health and CMV-seropositive. The CDR3 nucleotides are TGTGCCAGCAGCTTTTACGGGTACACTGAAGCTTTCTTT. Its protein is CASSFYGYTEAFF.